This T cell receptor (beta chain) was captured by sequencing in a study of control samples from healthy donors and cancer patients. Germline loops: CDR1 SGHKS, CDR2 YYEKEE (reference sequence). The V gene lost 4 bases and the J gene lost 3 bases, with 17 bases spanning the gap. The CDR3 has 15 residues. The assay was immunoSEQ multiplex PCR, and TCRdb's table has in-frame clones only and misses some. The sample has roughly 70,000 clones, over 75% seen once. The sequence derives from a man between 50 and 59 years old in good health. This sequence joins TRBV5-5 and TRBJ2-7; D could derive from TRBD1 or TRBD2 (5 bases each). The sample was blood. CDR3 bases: TGTGCCAGCAGCGTAAACGCCGGGACGGGCTACGAGCAGTACTTC. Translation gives CASSVNAGTGYEQYF.